This T cell receptor (beta chain) is from a study of T cell clones after liver transplantation. About the research overall: Without induction therapy, subjects received standard immunosuppression until 12-24 months post-transplant. Tolerance: complete withdrawal held at least one year, liver enzymes staying within twice normal.

This clone showed up just once. Assay used: immunoSEQ multiplex PCR; TCRdb lists only in-frame clones, some missing. Of tens of thousands of clones in the sample, 85% to 95% are singletons; the top ten hold 0.85% to 1%. This CDR3 has 13 residues. CDR1 is SGDLS, CDR2 YYNGEE, per germline. V dropped 3 bases and J dropped 8 bases, with 11 bases sitting between them. The chain couples TRBV9 to TRBJ1-4; D gene unclear. This receptor was identified in a human patient who received a liver transplant. A share of the T cells may be of graft donor origin. This specimen was CD4+ T cells from blood, taken about 25 months after liver transplant. The CDR3 DNA follows: TGTGCCAGCAGCGGACGGGATCACGAAAAACTGTTTTTT. It yields the protein CASSGRDHEKLFF.